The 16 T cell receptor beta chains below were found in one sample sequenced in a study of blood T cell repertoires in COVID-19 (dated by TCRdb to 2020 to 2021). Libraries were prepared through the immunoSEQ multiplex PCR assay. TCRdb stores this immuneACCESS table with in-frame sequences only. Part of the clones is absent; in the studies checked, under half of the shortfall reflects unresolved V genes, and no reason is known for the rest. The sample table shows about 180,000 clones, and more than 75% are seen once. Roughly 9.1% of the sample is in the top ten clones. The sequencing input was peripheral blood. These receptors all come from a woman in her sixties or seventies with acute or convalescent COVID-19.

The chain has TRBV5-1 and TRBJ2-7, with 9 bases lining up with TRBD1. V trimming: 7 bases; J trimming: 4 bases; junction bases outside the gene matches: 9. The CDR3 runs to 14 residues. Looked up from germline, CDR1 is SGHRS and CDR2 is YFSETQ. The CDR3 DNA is TGCGCCAGCGCCACCGGGACAGGGATGTACGAGCAGTACTTC. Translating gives CASATGTGMYEQYF.

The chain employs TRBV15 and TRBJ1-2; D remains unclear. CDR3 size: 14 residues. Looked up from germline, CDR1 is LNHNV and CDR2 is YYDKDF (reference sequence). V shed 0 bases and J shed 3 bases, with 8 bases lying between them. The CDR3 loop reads CATSRDRRYYGYTF. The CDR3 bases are TGTGCCACCAGCAGAGATAGGAGGTACTATGGCTACACCTTC.

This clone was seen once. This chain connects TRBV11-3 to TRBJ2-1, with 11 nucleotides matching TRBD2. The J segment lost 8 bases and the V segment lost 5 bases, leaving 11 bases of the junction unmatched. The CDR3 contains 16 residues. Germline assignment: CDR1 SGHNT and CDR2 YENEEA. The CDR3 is CASSPSVAGGFDEQFF. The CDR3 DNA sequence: TGTGCCAGCAGCCCCAGTGTAGCGGGAGGGTTCGATGAGCAGTTCTTC.

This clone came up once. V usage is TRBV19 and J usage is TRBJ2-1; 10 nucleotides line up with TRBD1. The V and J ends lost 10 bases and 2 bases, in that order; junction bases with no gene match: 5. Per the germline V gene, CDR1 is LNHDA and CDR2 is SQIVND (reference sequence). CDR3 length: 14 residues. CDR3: CATMGQGTYNEQFF. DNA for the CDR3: TGTGCCACAATGGGACAGGGGACCTACAATGAGCAGTTCTTC. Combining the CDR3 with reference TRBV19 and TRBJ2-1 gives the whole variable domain DGGITQSPKYLFRKEGQNVTLSCEQNLNHDAMYWYRQDPGQGLRLIYYSQIVNDFQKGDIAEGYSVSREKKESFPLTVTSAQKNPTAFYLCATMGQGTYNEQFFGPGTRLTVL.

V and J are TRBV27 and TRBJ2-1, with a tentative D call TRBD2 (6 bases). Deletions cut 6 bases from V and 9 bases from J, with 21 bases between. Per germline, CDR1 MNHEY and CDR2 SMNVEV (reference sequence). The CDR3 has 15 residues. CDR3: CASSPFTYGTGEQFF. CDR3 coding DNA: TGTGCCAGCAGCCCCTTTACCTACGGGACTGGTGAGCAGTTCTTC.

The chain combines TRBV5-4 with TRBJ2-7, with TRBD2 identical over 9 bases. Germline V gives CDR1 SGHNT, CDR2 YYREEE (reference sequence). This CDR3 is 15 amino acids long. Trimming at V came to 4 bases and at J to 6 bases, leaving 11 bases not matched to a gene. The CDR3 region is CASSTQISGGSEQYF. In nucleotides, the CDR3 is TGTGCCAGCAGCACGCAGATTAGCGGGGGCTCCGAGCAGTACTTC. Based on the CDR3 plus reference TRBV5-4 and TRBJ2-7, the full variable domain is ETGVTQSPTHLIKTRGQQVTLRCSSQSGHNTVSWYQQALGQGPQFIFQYYREEENGRGNFPPRFSGLQFPNYSSELNVNALELDDSALYLCASSTQISGGSEQYFGPGTRLTVT.

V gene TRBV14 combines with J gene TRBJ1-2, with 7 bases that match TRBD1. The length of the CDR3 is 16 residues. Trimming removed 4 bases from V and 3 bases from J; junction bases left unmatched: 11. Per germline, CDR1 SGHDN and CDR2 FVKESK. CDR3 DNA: TGTGCCAGCAGCCCATACCGGGACAGACTACACTATGGCTACACCTTC. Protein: CASSPYRDRLHYGYTF.

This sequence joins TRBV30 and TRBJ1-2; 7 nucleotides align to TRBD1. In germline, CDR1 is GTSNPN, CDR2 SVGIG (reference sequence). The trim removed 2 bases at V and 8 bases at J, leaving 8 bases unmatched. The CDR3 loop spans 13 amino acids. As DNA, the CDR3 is TGTGCCTGGAGTTTTAAGGGGGCAAACGGCTACACCTTC. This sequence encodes CAWSFKGANGYTF.

Written as DNA, the CDR3 is TGTGCCAGCAGTCCACTAGCGGGGGCTTACGAGCAGTACTTC. Protein sequence: CASSPLAGAYEQYF. The J gene is TRBJ2-7, the V gene TRBV6-2 or TRBV6-3, with 11 bases fitting TRBD2. This CDR3 has 14 residues. Germline V gives CDR1 MNHEY, CDR2 SVGEGT. The trim removed 5 bases at V and 4 bases at J, leaving 4 bases unmatched.

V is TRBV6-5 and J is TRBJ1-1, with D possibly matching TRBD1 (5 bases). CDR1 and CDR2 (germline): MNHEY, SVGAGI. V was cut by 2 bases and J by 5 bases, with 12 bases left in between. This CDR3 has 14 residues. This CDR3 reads CASSYAGRRTEAFF. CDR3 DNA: TGTGCCAGCAGTTACGCAGGGAGGAGAACTGAAGCTTTCTTT.

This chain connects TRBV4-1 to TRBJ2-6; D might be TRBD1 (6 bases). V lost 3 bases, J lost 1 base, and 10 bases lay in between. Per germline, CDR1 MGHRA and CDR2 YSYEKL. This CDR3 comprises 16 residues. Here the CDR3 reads CASSHDQGSGANVLTF. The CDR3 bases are TGCGCCAGCAGCCACGACCAGGGGTCTGGGGCCAACGTCCTGACTTTC.

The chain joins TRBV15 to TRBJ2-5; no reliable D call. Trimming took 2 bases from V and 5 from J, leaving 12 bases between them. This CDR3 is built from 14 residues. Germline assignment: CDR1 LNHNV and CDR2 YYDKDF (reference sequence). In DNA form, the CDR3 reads TGTGCCACCAGCAGATTCCCGGGTGGGGAGACCCAGTACTTC. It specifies CATSRFPGGETQYF.

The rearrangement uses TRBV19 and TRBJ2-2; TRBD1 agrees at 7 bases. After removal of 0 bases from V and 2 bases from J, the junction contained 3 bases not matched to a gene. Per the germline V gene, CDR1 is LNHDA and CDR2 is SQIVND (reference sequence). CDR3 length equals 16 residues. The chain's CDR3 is CASSIDRTGNTGELFF. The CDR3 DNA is TGTGCCAGTAGTATAGACAGGACAGGCAACACCGGGGAGCTGTTTTTT.

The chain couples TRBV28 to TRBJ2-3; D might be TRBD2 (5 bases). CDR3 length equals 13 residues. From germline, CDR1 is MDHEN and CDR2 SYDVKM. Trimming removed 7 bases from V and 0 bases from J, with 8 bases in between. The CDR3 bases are TGTGCCAGCACACGGGATAGCACAGATACGCAGTATTTT. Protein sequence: CASTRDSTDTQYF.

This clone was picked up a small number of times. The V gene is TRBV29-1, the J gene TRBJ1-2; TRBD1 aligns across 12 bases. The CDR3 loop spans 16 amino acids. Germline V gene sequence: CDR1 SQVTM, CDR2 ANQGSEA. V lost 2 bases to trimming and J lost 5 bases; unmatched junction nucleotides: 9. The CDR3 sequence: CSVESGTGGAGYGYTF. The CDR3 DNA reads TGCAGCGTTGAAAGCGGGACAGGGGGCGCGGGGTATGGCTACACCTTC.

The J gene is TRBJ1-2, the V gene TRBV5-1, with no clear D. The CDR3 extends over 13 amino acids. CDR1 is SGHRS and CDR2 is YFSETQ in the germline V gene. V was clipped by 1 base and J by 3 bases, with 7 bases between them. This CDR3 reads CASSLLGDYGYTF. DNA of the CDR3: TGCGCCAGCAGCTTGCTGGGAGACTATGGCTACACCTTC.